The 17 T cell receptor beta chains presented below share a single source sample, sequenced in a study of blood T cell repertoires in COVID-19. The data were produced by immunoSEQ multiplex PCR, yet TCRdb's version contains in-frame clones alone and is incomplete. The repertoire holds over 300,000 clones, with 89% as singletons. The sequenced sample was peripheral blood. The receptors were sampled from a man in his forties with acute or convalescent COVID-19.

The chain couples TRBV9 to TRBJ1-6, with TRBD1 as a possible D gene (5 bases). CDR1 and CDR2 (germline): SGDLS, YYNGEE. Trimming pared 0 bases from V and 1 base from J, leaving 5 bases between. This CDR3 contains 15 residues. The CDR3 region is CASSVEGSYNSPLHF. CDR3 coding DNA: TGTGCCAGCAGCGTAGAGGGGTCCTATAATTCACCCCTCCACTTT.

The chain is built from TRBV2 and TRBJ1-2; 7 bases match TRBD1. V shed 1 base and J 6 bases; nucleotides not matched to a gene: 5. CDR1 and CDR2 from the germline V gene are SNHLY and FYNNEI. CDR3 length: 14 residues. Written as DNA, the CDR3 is TGTGCCAGCAGTGAAGTACAGGGGCCCAATGGCTACACCTTC. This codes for CASSEVQGPNGYTF.

CDR3 protein: CASSIPDEGDTQYF. Written as DNA, the CDR3 is TGTGCCAGCAGCATCCCGGATGAGGGAGATACGCAGTATTTT. V gene TRBV14 combines with J gene TRBJ2-3; weak D call: TRBD2 (5 bases). Germline values: CDR1 SGHDN, CDR2 FVKESK. V was trimmed by 5 bases and J by 5 bases, leaving 14 bases between them. The CDR3 has 14 residues.

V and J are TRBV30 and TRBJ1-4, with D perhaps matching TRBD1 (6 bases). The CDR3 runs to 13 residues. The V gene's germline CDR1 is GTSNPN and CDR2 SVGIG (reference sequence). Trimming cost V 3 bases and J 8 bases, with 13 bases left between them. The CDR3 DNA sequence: TGTGCCTGGAGCGAGGGGGTAACCGAAAAACTGTTTTTT. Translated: CAWSEGVTEKLFF.

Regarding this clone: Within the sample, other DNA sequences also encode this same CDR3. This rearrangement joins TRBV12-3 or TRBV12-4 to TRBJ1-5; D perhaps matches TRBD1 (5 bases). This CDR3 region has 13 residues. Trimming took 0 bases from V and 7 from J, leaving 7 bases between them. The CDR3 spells CASSLAGGQPQHF. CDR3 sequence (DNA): TGTGCCAGCAGTTTAGCTGGGGGGCAGCCCCAGCATTTT.

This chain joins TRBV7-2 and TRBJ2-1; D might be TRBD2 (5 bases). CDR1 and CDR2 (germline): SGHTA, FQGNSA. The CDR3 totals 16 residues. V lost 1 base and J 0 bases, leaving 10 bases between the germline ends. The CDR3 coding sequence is TGTGCCAGCAGCTTAGGGCTAGCCAGCTCCTACAATGAGCAGTTCTTC. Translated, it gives CASSLGLASSYNEQFF.

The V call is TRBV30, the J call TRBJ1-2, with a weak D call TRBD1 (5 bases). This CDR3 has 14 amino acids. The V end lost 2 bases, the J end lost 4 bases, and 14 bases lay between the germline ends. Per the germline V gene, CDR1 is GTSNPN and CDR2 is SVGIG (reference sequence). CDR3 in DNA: TGTGCCTGGAGTCCCCAGGGAAGGGCCTATGGCTACACCTTC. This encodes CAWSPQGRAYGYTF.

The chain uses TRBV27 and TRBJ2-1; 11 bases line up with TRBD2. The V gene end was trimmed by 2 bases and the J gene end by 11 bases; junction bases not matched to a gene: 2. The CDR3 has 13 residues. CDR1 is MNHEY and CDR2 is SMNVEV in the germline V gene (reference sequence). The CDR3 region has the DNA TGTGCCAGCAGTTTAACTAGCGGGAGAAAGCAGTTCTTC. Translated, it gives CASSLTSGRKQFF.

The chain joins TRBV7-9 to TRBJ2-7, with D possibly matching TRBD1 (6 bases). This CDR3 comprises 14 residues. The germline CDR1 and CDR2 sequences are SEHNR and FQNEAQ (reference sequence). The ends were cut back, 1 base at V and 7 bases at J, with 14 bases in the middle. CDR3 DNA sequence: TGTGCCAGCAGCTTAGGACAGGAGCGAAGGGAGCAGTACTTC. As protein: CASSLGQERREQYF.

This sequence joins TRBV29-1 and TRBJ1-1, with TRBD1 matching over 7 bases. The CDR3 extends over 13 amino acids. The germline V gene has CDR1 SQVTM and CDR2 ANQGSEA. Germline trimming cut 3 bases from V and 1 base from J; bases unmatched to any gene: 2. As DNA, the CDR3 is TGCAGCGTTGATTGGACAGGGAACACTGAAGCTTTCTTT. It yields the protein CSVDWTGNTEAFF. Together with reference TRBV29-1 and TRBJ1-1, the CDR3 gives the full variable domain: SAVISQKPSRDICQRGTSLTIQCQVDSQVTMMFWYRQQPGQSLTLIATANQGSEATYESGFVIDKFPISRPNLTFSTLTVSNMSPEDSSIYLCSVDWTGNTEAFFGQGTRLTVV.

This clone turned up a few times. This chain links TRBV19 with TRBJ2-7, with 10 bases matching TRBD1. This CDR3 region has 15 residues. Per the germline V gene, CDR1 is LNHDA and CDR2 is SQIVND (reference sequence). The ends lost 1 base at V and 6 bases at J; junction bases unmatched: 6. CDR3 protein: CASSIARDRGFEQYF. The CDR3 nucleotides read TGTGCCAGTAGTATAGCAAGGGACAGGGGCTTCGAGCAGTACTTC. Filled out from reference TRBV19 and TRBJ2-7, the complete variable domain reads DGGITQSPKYLFRKEGQNVTLSCEQNLNHDAMYWYRQDPGQGLRLIYYSQIVNDFQKGDIAEGYSVSREKKESFPLTVTSAQKNPTAFYLCASSIARDRGFEQYFGPGTRLTVT.

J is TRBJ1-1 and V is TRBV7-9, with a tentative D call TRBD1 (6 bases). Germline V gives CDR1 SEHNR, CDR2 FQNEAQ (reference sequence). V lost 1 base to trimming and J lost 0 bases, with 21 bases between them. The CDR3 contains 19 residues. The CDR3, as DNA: TGTGCCAGCAGCTTAGGATTTGGGAAGACAGGCCCAATGAACACTGAAGCTTTCTTT. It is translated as CASSLGFGKTGPMNTEAFF.

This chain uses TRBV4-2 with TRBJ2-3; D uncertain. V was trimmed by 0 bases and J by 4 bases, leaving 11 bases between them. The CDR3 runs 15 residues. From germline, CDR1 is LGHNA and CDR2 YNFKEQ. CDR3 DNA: TGTGCCAGCAGCCAAGATCACCTAGTTTCAGATACGCAGTATTTT. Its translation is CASSQDHLVSDTQYF.

CDR3 loop: CASSQVQGTHGYTF. For the CDR3, the DNA is TGCGCCAGCAGCCAAGTACAGGGTACCCATGGCTACACCTTC. J is TRBJ1-2 and V is TRBV4-3, with D possibly TRBD1 on 6 matching bases. CDR1 and CDR2 from the germline V gene are LGHNA and YSLEER. V shed 1 base and J shed 6 bases, with 12 bases lying between them. CDR3 length equals 14 residues.

CDR3 residues: CSATLGAGTEAFF. The CDR3, as DNA: TGCAGCGCCACCCTGGGGGCAGGCACTGAAGCTTTCTTT. This chain connects TRBV29-1 to TRBJ1-1; D may be TRBD1 (6 bases). This CDR3 is built from 13 residues. V lost 7 bases and J lost 4, with 16 bases in between. In germline, CDR1 is SQVTM, CDR2 ANQGSEA.

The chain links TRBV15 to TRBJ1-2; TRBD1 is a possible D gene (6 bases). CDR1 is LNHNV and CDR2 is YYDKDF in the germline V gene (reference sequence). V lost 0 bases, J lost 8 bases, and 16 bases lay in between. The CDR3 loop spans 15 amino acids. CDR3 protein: CATSRELAQGGGYTF. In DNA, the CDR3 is TGTGCCACCAGCAGAGAGTTAGCACAGGGCGGAGGCTACACCTTC.

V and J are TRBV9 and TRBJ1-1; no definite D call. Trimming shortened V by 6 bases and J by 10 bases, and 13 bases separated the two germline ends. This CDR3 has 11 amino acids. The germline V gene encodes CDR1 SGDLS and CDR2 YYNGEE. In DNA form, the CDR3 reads TGTGCCAGCAACCTCTTTGTAGTAGCTTTCTTT. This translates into CASNLFVVAFF.